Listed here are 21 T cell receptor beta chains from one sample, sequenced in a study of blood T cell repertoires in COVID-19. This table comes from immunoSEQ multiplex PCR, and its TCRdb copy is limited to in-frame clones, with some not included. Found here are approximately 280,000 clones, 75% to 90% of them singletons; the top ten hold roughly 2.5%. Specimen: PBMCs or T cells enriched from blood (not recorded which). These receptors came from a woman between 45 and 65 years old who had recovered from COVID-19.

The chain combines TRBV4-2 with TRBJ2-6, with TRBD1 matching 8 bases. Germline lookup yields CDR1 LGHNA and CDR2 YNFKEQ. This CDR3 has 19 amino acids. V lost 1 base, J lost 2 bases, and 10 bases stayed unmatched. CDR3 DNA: TGTGCCAGCAGCCAAGTCCTACGCCAGGGGGCCACTGGGGCCAACGTCCTGACTTTC. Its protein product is CASSQVLRQGATGANVLTF.

As DNA, the CDR3 is TGCGTATCGAATAAGAGAGGACAGGGGATGAGCAATCAGCCCCAGCATTTT. Amino acid sequence: CVSNKRGQGMSNQPQHF. The chain combines TRBV10-1 with TRBJ1-5; 9 positions match TRBD1. CDR3 length equals 17 residues. Germline V gene sequence: CDR1 WNHNN, CDR2 SYGVQD (reference sequence).

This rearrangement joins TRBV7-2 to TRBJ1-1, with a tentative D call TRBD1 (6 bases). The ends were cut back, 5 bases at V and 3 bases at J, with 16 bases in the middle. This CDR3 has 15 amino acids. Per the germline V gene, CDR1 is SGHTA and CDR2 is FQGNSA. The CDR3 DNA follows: TGTGCCAGCAGCATCCCAGGGGCCCGGGACACTGAAGCTTTCTTT. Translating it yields CASSIPGARDTEAFF.

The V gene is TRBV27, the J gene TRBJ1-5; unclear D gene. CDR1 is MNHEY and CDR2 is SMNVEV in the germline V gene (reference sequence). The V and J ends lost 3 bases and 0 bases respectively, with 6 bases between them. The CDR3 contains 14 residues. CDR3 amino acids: CASSFTYSNQPQHF. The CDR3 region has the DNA TGTGCCAGCAGTTTCACCTATAGCAATCAGCCCCAGCATTTT.

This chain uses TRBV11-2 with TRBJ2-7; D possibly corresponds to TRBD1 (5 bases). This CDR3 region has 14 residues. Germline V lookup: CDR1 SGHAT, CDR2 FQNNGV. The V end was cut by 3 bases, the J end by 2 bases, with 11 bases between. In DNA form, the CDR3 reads TGTGCCAGCAGCTTGGGGCAGGGCACCTACGAGCAGTACTTC. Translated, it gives CASSLGQGTYEQYF.

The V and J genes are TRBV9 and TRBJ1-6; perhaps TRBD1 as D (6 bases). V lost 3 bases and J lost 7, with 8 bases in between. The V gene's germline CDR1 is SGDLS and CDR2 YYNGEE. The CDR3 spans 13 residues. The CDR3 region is CASSDQGNSPLHF. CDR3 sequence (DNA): TGTGCCAGCAGCGACCAGGGGAATTCACCCCTCCACTTT.

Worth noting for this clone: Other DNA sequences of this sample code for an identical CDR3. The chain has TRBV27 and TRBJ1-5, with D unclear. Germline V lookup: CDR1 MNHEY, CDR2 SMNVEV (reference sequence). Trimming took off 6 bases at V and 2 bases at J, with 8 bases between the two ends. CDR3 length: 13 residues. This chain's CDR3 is CASSLSRNQPQHF. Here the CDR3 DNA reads TGTGCCAGCAGCCTATCCCGCAATCAGCCCCAGCATTTT.

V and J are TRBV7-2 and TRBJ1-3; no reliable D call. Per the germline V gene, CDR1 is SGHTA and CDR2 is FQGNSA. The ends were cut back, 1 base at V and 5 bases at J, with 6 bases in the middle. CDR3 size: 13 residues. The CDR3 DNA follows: TGTGCCAGCAGCTTAGGCCAGAGAAACACCATATATTTT. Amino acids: CASSLGQRNTIYF.

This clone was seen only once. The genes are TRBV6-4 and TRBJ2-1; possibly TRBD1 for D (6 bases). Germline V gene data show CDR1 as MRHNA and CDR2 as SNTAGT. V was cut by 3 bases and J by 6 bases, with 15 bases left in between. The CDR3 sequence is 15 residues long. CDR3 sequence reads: CASSEVGGEGNEQFF. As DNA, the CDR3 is TGTGCCAGCAGTGAAGTAGGGGGTGAGGGCAATGAGCAGTTCTTC.

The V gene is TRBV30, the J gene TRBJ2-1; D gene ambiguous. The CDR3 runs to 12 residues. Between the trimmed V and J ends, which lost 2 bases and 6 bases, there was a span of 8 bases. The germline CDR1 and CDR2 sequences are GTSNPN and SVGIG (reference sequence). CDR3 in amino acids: CAWSIRFNEQFF. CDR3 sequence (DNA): TGTGCCTGGAGTATCCGGTTCAATGAGCAGTTCTTC.

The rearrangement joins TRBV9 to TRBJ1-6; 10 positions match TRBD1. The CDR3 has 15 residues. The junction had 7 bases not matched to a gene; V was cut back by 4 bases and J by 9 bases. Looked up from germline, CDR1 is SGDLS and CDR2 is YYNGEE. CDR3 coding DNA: TGTGCCAGCAGCTCGACAGGGGGCATTTTTTCACCCCTCCACTTT. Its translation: CASSSTGGIFSPLHF.

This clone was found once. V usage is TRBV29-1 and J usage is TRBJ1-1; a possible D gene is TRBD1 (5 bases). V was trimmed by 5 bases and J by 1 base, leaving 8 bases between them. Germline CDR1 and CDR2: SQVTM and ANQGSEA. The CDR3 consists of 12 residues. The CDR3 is CSVSTGNTEAFF. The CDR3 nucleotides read TGCAGCGTTAGTACAGGGAACACTGAAGCTTTCTTT. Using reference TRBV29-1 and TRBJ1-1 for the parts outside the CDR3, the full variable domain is SAVISQKPSRDICQRGTSLTIQCQVDSQVTMMFWYRQQPGQSLTLIATANQGSEATYESGFVIDKFPISRPNLTFSTLTVSNMSPEDSSIYLCSVSTGNTEAFFGQGTRLTVV.

The CDR3 loop reads CASSVSGVNTEAFF. The CDR3, as DNA: TGTGCCAGCAGCGTATCCGGGGTGAACACTGAAGCTTTCTTT. The J gene is TRBJ1-1, the V gene TRBV9; D is unresolved. The CDR3 length is 14 residues. Trimming removed 1 base from V and 0 bases from J, with 7 bases in between. Germline lookup yields CDR1 SGDLS and CDR2 YYNGEE.

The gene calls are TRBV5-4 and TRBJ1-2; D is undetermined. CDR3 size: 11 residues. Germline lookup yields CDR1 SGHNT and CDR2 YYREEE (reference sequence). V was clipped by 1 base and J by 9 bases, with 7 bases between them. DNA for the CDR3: TGTGCCAGCAGCTTGAGAGAAAGCTACACCTTC. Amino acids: CASSLRESYTF.

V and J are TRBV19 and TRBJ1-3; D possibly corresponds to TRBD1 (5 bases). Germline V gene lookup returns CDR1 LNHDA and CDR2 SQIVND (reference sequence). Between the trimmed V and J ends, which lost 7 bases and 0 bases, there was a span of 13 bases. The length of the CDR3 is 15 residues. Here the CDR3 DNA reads TGTGCCAGTACCCCCGACAGAAGCTCTGGAAACACCATATATTTT. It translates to CASTPDRSSGNTIYF.

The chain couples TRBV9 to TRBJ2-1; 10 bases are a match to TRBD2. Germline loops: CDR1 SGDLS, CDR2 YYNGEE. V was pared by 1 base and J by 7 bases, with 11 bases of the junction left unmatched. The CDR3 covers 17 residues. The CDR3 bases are TGTGCCAGCAGCGTACAGTTGTCTAGCGGGGGTGGAAATGAGCAGTTCTTC. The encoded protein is CASSVQLSSGGGNEQFF.

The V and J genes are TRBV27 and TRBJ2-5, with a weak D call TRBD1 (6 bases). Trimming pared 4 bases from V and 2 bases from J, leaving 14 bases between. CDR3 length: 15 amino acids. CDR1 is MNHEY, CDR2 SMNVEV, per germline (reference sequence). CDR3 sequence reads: CASSSADRSQETQYF. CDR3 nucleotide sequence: TGTGCCAGCAGTTCCGCGGACAGATCACAAGAGACCCAGTACTTC.

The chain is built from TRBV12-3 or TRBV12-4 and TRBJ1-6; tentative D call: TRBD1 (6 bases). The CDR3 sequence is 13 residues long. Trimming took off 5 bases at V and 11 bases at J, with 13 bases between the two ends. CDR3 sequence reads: CASSRRGRPPLHF. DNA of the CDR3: TGTGCCAGCAGTCGGCGGGGGCGTCCACCCCTCCACTTT.

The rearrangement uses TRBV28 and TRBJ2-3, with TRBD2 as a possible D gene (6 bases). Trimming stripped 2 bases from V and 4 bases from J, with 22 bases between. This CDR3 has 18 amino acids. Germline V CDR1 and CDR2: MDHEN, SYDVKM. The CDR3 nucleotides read TGTGCCAGCAGTTTAAGGTCATGGCGGGGAGGTTCCGCAGATACGCAGTATTTT. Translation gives CASSLRSWRGGSADTQYF.

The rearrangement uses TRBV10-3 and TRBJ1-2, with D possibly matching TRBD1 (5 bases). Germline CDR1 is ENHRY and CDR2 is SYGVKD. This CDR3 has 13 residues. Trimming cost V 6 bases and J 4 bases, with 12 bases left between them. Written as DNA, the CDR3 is TGTGCCATCAGGACGGGGGAAACCTATGGCTACACCTTC. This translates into CAIRTGETYGYTF.

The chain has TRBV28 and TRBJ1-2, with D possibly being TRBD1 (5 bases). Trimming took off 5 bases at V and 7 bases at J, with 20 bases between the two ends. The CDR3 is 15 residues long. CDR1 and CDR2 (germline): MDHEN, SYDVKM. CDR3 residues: CASSSYPDTGGGYTF. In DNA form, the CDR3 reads TGTGCCAGCAGTAGCTACCCGGACACAGGCGGTGGCTACACCTTC.